The 31 T cell receptor beta chains listed next were all sequenced from one sample in a study of OX40 agonist ivuxolimab in advanced cancers. Assay used: immunoSEQ multiplex PCR; TCRdb lists only in-frame clones, some missing. The sample contains around 64,000 clones, about 83% of which appear only once. The source material was CD4+ or CD8+ T cells sorted from blood, sampled in a trial of the OX40 agonist ivuxolimab. Receptors were obtained from an adult with an advanced solid tumor such as melanoma, head and neck, liver or kidney cancer.

The V and J genes are TRBV19 and TRBJ1-4; 9 bases fit TRBD1. Germline-derived CDR1 and CDR2 are LNHDA and SQIVND (reference sequence). CDR3 size: 15 residues. V lost 7 bases and J lost 7; bases outside the gene matches: 10. Here the CDR3 reads CASTVRQGDREKLFF. The CDR3 coding sequence is TGTGCCAGTACGGTTAGACAGGGGGATCGTGAAAAACTGTTTTTT.

This clone was observed a single time. The gene calls are TRBV2 and TRBJ2-1; D not resolved. Germline-derived CDR1 and CDR2 are SNHLY and FYNNEI. CDR3 length: 12 residues. Trimming took off 0 bases at V and 7 bases at J, with 4 bases between the two ends. The CDR3 nucleotides are TGTGCCAGCAGTGAAGCCTCGAATGAGCAGTTCTTC. This encodes CASSEASNEQFF.

This sequence joins TRBV7-9 and TRBJ2-1, with no clear D. The CDR3 contains 11 residues. With 8 bases removed from V and 9 bases from J, the gap between germline ends came to 11 bases. Germline CDR1 is SEHNR and CDR2 is FQNEAQ (reference sequence). Here the CDR3 DNA reads TGTGCCAGCGCTCGCCTGGGTGAGCAGTTCTTC. Translating it yields CASARLGEQFF.

The chain couples TRBV7-8 to TRBJ1-5; 7 bases map to TRBD1. V lost 5 bases, J lost 7 bases, and 5 bases stayed unmatched. The CDR3 sequence is 13 residues long. Germline V gives CDR1 SGHVS, CDR2 FQNEAQ. The CDR3 reads CASSGTVGQPQHF. DNA for the CDR3: TGTGCCAGCAGCGGGACAGTTGGCCAGCCCCAGCATTTT.

The chain has TRBV19 and TRBJ2-3; no definite D call. V lost 5 bases, J lost 4 bases, and 13 bases lay in between. The CDR3 extends over 14 amino acids. CDR1 is LNHDA and CDR2 is SQIVND in the germline V gene (reference sequence). The CDR3 spells CASSPGEVADTQYF. In DNA form, the CDR3 reads TGTGCCAGTAGTCCAGGCGAGGTTGCAGATACGCAGTATTTT.

This clone was seen more than once but under ten times. The chain has TRBV30 and TRBJ1-1, with D hard to call. The CDR3 totals 13 residues. Trimming shortened V by 4 bases and J by 1 base, and 10 bases separated the two germline ends. CDR1 and CDR2 from the germline V gene are GTSNPN and SVGIG (reference sequence). The CDR3 region is CAWIRGPNTEAFF. The CDR3 bases are TGTGCCTGGATCAGAGGGCCGAACACTGAAGCTTTCTTT.

V gene TRBV2 combines with J gene TRBJ2-1; the match to TRBD1 covers 8 bases. In germline, CDR1 is SNHLY, CDR2 FYNNEI. J lost 6 bases, V lost 7 bases, and 5 bases had no gene match. The length of the CDR3 is 13 residues. The CDR3 region has the DNA TGTGCCAGCATTGGGACAGGCGGCAATGAGCAGTTCTTC. Translating gives CASIGTGGNEQFF.

Points on this clone: This CDR3 is also generated by other DNA sequences in the sample. The V gene is TRBV2, the J gene TRBJ2-7; 8 bases are a match to TRBD1. Trimming cost V 6 bases and J 3 bases; bases outside gene matches: 1. The CDR3 runs to 12 residues. Looked up from germline, CDR1 is SNHLY and CDR2 is FYNNEI. CDR3 DNA sequence: TGTGCCAGCAGAGACAGGGGCTACGAGCAGTACTTC. Translating it yields CASRDRGYEQYF.

This clone came up once. The chain joins TRBV6-1 to TRBJ1-2, with no clear D. This CDR3 has 14 residues. The V end lost 8 bases, the J end lost 6 bases, and 19 bases lay between the germline ends. Germline CDR1 is MNHNS and CDR2 is SASEGT. The chain's CDR3 is CASRRDTFNDGYTF. The CDR3 region has the DNA TGTGCCAGCCGCCGAGATACGTTTAATGATGGCTACACCTTC.

The chain has TRBV21-1 and TRBJ1-4. TRBV21-1 is designated a pseudogene. The CDR3 is 17 amino acids. The CDR3 sequence: CAPPGEGRPRTNEKLFF. DNA for the CDR3: TGTGCCCCGCCGGGAGAGGGGCGCCCTCGAACTAATGAAAAACTGTTTTTT.

The chain uses TRBV19 and TRBJ1-5; perhaps TRBD1 as D (5 bases). The germline gives CDR1 LNHDA, CDR2 SQIVND (reference sequence). Trimming shortened V by 3 bases and J by 4 bases, and 10 bases separated the two germline ends. The CDR3 extends over 14 amino acids. The chain's CDR3 is CASSIGAGNQPQHF. The CDR3 DNA reads TGTGCCAGTAGTATTGGGGCAGGGAATCAGCCCCAGCATTTT.

The rearrangement joins TRBV30 to TRBJ1-6, with TRBD1 matching over 7 bases. Germline V lookup: CDR1 GTSNPN, CDR2 SVGIG (reference sequence). V trimming: 0 bases; J trimming: 5 bases; junction bases outside the gene matches: 1. The CDR3 has 14 amino acids. CDR3 loop: CAWSVGQDNSPLHF. In DNA, the CDR3 is TGTGCCTGGAGTGTAGGACAGGATAATTCACCCCTCCACTTT.

V is TRBV5-1 and J is TRBJ2-4; 9 positions agree with TRBD1. The CDR3 has 16 amino acids. J gave up 0 bases and V 4 bases, and 5 bases lay outside the gene matches. Per the germline V gene, CDR1 is SGHRS and CDR2 is YFSETQ. The CDR3 bases are TGCGCCAGCAGCCCCGGGACAGGGATAGCCAAAAACATTCAGTACTTC. Protein product: CASSPGTGIAKNIQYF.

The chain is built from TRBV9 and TRBJ2-4; possible D gene TRBD2, 6 bases. The ends were cut back, 4 bases at V and 5 bases at J, with 10 bases in the middle. Germline V gives CDR1 SGDLS, CDR2 YYNGEE. The CDR3 runs 13 residues. The CDR3: CASSIGGENIQYF. For the CDR3, the DNA is TGTGCCAGCAGCATCGGGGGAGAAAACATTCAGTACTTC.

V and J are TRBV11-1 and TRBJ2-5; D is uncertain. The CDR3 totals 14 residues. Trimming took 1 base from V and 2 from J, leaving 8 bases between them. The germline V gene encodes CDR1 SGHAT and CDR2 FQDESV (reference sequence). CDR3 sequence (DNA): TGTGCCAGCAGCTTAGGGGGTGCTCAAGAGACCCAGTACTTC. This translates into CASSLGGAQETQYF.

This chain connects TRBV5-6 to TRBJ1-2; a weak D match, TRBD1 (5 bases). V was trimmed by 1 base and J by 8 bases, leaving 9 bases between them. The germline V gene has CDR1 SGHDT and CDR2 YYEEEE. The CDR3 sequence is 12 residues long. CDR3 in DNA: TGTGCCAGCAGCTTGAGTACAGGCGGCTACACCTTC. Translating it yields CASSLSTGGYTF.

The V call is TRBV9, the J call TRBJ2-7; D not certain. Trimming removed 9 bases from V and 4 bases from J, with 23 bases in between. The CDR3 has 15 amino acids. Germline V lookup: CDR1 SGDLS, CDR2 YYNGEE. This CDR3 reads CATPVNANFMYEQYF. The CDR3 nucleotides read TGTGCCACCCCCGTCAATGCAAATTTCATGTACGAGCAGTACTTC. Based on the CDR3 plus reference TRBV9 and TRBJ2-7, the full variable domain is DSGVTQTPKHLITATGQRVTLRCSPRSGDLSVYWYQQSLDQGLQFLIQYYNGEERAKGNILERFSAQQFPDLHSELNLSSLELGDSALYFCATPVNANFMYEQYFGPGTRLTVT.

This clone was recorded once. The V and J genes are TRBV18 and TRBJ1-2, with a tentative D call TRBD1 (5 bases). The germline CDR1 and CDR2 sequences are KGHSH and LQKENI. The ends were cut back, 5 bases at V and 8 bases at J, with 18 bases in the middle. The CDR3 extends over 14 amino acids. CDR3: CASSNQSGGRGYTF. In DNA, the CDR3 is TGTGCCAGCTCAAACCAAAGTGGGGGACGGGGCTACACCTTC.

Regarding this clone: The same CDR3 can be traced to other DNA sequences in this sample. The rearrangement joins TRBV18 to TRBJ2-5; D is undetermined. The CDR3 totals 11 residues. Between the trimmed V and J ends, which lost 5 bases and 2 bases, there was a span of 3 bases. Germline V CDR1 and CDR2: KGHSH, LQKENI. The CDR3 protein is CASSTQETQYF. The CDR3 nucleotides are TGTGCCAGCTCAACTCAAGAGACCCAGTACTTC. Complete variable domain (other parts from reference TRBV18 and TRBJ2-5): NAGVMQNPRHLVRRRGQEARLRCSPMKGHSHVYWYRQLPEEGLKFMVYLQKENIIDESGMPKERFSAEFPKEGPSILRIQQVVRGDSAAYFCASSTQETQYFGPGTRLLVL.

The CDR3 is CASSTPGVLGGETQYF. The CDR3 nucleotides read TGTGCCAGTAGTACCCCCGGGGTCCTAGGGGGAGAGACCCAGTACTTC. The V and J genes are TRBV19 and TRBJ2-5; TRBD1 is a possible D gene (6 bases). The CDR3 extends over 16 amino acids. Germline loops: CDR1 LNHDA, CDR2 SQIVND (reference sequence). With 4 bases removed from V and 4 bases from J, the gap between germline ends came to 19 bases.

The chain combines TRBV7-3 with TRBJ2-6; D call uncertain. The V and J ends lost 5 bases and 0 bases respectively, with 17 bases between them. The CDR3 consists of 18 residues. Per the germline V gene, CDR1 is SGHTA and CDR2 is FQGTGA. The CDR3 nucleotides read TGTGCCAGCAGCCCCAGGCACACCGTAAGCTCTGGGGCCAACGTCCTGACTTTC. Translation gives CASSPRHTVSSGANVLTF.

V is TRBV6-6 and J is TRBJ2-7, with 8 bases lining up with TRBD2. This CDR3 region has 13 residues. J lost 7 bases, V lost 6 bases, and 8 bases had no gene match. Germline values: CDR1 MNHNY, CDR2 SVGAGI (reference sequence). The CDR3 coding sequence is TGTGCCAGCAGGGGAGCGGGAGTAAAGGAGCAGTACTTC. It is translated as CASRGAGVKEQYF.

This chain connects TRBV11-2 to TRBJ1-5; 10 bases are shared with TRBD1. Germline trimming cut 7 bases from V and 7 bases from J; bases unmatched to any gene: 16. In germline, CDR1 is SGHAT, CDR2 FQNNGV. There are 17 residues in the CDR3. The CDR3 loop reads CASKCRGTGVRGQPQHF. The DNA for the CDR3 is TGTGCCAGCAAATGCCGTGGGACAGGGGTTAGAGGACAGCCCCAGCATTTT.

V usage is TRBV7-6 and J usage is TRBJ2-5, with TRBD1 identical over 7 bases. V lost 4 bases and J lost 5; bases outside the gene matches: 19. This CDR3 is 18 amino acids long. From germline, CDR1 is SGHVS and CDR2 FNYEAQ. CDR3 sequence reads: CASSWGPHRGESGETQYF. The CDR3 DNA reads as TGTGCCAGCAGCTGGGGTCCGCACAGGGGAGAATCGGGGGAGACCCAGTACTTC.

This clone was observed a handful of times. The chain couples TRBV6-6 to TRBJ1-4; D might be TRBD1 (6 bases). This CDR3 has 16 amino acids. CDR1 and CDR2 (germline): MNHNY, SVGAGI (reference sequence). Trimming shortened V by 0 bases and J by 5 bases, and 13 bases separated the two germline ends. Written as DNA, the CDR3 is TGTGCCAGCAGTTACTCAAGGGGGGTAGGAAATGAAAAACTGTTTTTT. It translates to CASSYSRGVGNEKLFF.

The gene calls are TRBV28 and TRBJ1-5; 7 bases match TRBD1. The CDR3 totals 19 residues. With V trimmed by 2 bases and J by 2 bases, 15 bases remained unmatched. CDR1 is MDHEN, CDR2 SYDVKM, per germline. The CDR3 region has the DNA TGTGCCAGCAGTTTAAGGGGAGGACAGGTCCATTCTGGCAATCAGCCCCAGCATTTT. Translating it yields CASSLRGGQVHSGNQPQHF.

This chain links TRBV29-1 with TRBJ2-1; tentative D call: TRBD2 (6 bases). Per the germline V gene, CDR1 is SQVTM and CDR2 is ANQGSEA. The CDR3 sequence is 18 residues long. The V end lost 1 base, the J end lost 0 bases, and 19 bases lay between the germline ends. The chain's CDR3 is CSVEAPGGAADSYNEQFF. The CDR3 nucleotides are TGCAGCGTTGAAGCCCCAGGAGGGGCGGCTGACTCCTACAATGAGCAGTTCTTC.

The CDR3 region has the DNA TGCAGCGTTGAAGATCCCGGCCCCGGCTCTTACGAGCAGTACTTC. The encoded protein is CSVEDPGPGSYEQYF. The rearrangement links TRBV29-1 to TRBJ2-7; D is ambiguous. CDR1 is SQVTM and CDR2 is ANQGSEA in the germline V gene. V lost 0 bases to trimming and J lost 4 bases, with 16 bases between them. The CDR3 contains 15 residues.

The gene calls are TRBV19 and TRBJ1-1, with D maybe TRBD1 (5 bases). V was trimmed by 4 bases and J by 5 bases, leaving 20 bases between them. Germline-derived CDR1 and CDR2 are LNHDA and SQIVND (reference sequence). CDR3 length: 16 residues. CDR3 residues: CASSKLPGRGLTEAFF. As DNA, the CDR3 is TGTGCCAGTAGTAAACTCCCGGGACGGGGGTTAACTGAAGCTTTCTTT. Full variable domain (missing parts from reference TRBV19 and TRBJ1-1): DGGITQSPKYLFRKEGQNVTLSCEQNLNHDAMYWYRQDPGQGLRLIYYSQIVNDFQKGDIAEGYSVSREKKESFPLTVTSAQKNPTAFYLCASSKLPGRGLTEAFFGQGTRLTVV.

This clone has just one count. The V and J genes are TRBV9 and TRBJ2-2; 10 bases are a match to TRBD2. V shed 6 bases, J shed 4 bases, and the junction held 6 bases outside the gene matches. Germline CDR1 is SGDLS and CDR2 is YYNGEE. There are 15 residues in the CDR3. The CDR3 here is CASKAGGPSTGELFF. CDR3 bases: TGTGCCAGCAAAGCGGGAGGGCCCAGCACCGGGGAGCTGTTTTTT.

CDR3 nucleotide sequence: TGTGCCAGCAGGTCAGGGGGTACCGGTCAGCCCCAGCATTTT. Its translation is CASRSGGTGQPQHF. V usage is TRBV28 and J usage is TRBJ1-5, with 7 bases fitting TRBD1. J gave up 6 bases and V 6 bases, and 8 bases lay outside the gene matches. Germline lookup yields CDR1 MDHEN and CDR2 SYDVKM. The CDR3 runs 14 residues.